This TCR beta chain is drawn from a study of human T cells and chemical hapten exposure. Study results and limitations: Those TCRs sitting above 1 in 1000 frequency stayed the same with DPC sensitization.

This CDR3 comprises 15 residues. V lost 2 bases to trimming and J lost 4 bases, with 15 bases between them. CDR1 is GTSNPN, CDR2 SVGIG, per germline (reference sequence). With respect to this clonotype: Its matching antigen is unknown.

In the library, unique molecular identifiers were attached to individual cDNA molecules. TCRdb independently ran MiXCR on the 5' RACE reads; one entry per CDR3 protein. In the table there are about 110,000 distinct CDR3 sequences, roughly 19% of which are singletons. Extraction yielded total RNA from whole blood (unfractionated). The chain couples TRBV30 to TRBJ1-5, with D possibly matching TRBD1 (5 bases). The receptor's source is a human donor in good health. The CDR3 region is CAWSPTGQFNQPQHF. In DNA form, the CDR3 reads TGTGCCTGGAGTCCGACGGGGCAGTTTAATCAGCCCCAGCATTTT.